A selection of T cell receptor beta chains follows, all from one sample in a study of beta chain features in type 1 diabetes. The protocol was immunoSEQ multiplex PCR, while the TCRdb copy is restricted to in-frame clones and leaves out a portion. This sample yields about 360,000 clones, of which over 9.5% are seen a single time; 0.017% belongs to the top ten. Input material: naive CD4+ T cells from blood. These receptors originate from a man younger than 35 in good health. Each CDR3 is given with its conserved first and last residue. A D gene is named only where the DNA matches it firmly. A row's size may be missing; if present it is once, few, many or a size class.

>-|12|TRBJ1-4|TRBV7-2|-
TGTGCCAGCAGCTTAGCGCAGGGGAAACTGTTTTTT
CASSLAQGKLFF
>-|12|TRBJ1-5|TRBV28|-
TGTGCCAGCAGGAGATTAAATCAGCCCCAGCATTTT
CASRRLNQPQHF
>-|15|TRBJ2-2|TRBV7-2|-
TGTGCCAGCTCCCCGAGGGTGGCGAACACCGGGGAGCTGTTTTTT
CASSPRVANTGELFF
>TRBD1|14|TRBJ1-1|TRBV7-9|-
TGTGCCAGCAGCCCAGACAGGGTGAACACTGAAGCTTTCTTT
CASSPDRVNTEAFF
>-|14|TRBJ2-2|TRBV7-8|-
TGTGCCAGCAGCTTTAGCGCGAACACCGGGGAGCTGTTTTTT
CASSFSANTGELFF
>TRBD1|19|TRBJ2-1|TRBV29-1|-
TGCAGCGTTCTCGGCAGGGACAGGGGGTGGCTGATTGTTTACAATGAGCAGTTCTTC
CSVLGRDRGWLIVYNEQFF
>TRBD2|17|TRBJ2-5|TRBV9|-
TGTGCCAGCAGCCTTACTAATAGCGGGAGCTGGCAAGAGACCCAGTACTTC
CASSLTNSGSWQETQYF
>-|14|TRBJ2-1|TRBV5-1|-
TGCGCCAGCAGCATGTCCACAGGTTCCAATGAGCAGTTCTTC
CASSMSTGSNEQFF
>-|16|TRBJ2-7|TRBV4-3|-
TGCGCCAGCAGCCAAGATAGGGGCAGGGCACCCTACGAGCAGTACTTC
CASSQDRGRAPYEQYF
>-|18|TRBJ2-5|TRBV14|-
TGTGCCAGCAGCCAAGCTTACCATTTCGACAGCGGGTGGGAGACCCAGTACTTC
CASSQAYHFDSGWETQYF
>-|16|TRBJ2-2|TRBV15|few
TGTGCCACCAGCAGAAGGGGCGCCTCGAACACCGGGGAGCTGTTTTTT
CATSRRGASNTGELFF
>-|15|TRBJ1-1|TRBV18|-
TGTGCCAGCTCACCAGCAGGTAATGCGTACACTGAAGCTTTCTTT
CASSPAGNAYTEAFF
>TRBD1|14|TRBJ2-5|TRBV6-6|-
TGTGCCAGCAGTTCTGGGACAGGCCAGGAGACCCAGTACTTC
CASSSGTGQETQYF
>TRBD2|14|TRBJ2-2|TRBV4-2|few
TGTGCCAGCAGCCAAGATCCGGGAGGCGGGGAGCTGTTTTTT
CASSQDPGGGELFF
>TRBD2|14|TRBJ2-7|TRBV7-2|-
TGTGCCAGCAGCTTTAGCGGGAGGCGGTACGAGCAGTACTTC
CASSFSGRRYEQYF
>TRBD2|14|TRBJ2-7|TRBV7-9|-
TGTGCCAGCAGCTATGGGGGGCTTAGCGGGGGGATCATCTTC
CASSYGGLSGGIIF
>TRBD2|14|TRBJ2-7|TRBV30|-
TGTGCCTGGAGAAGACTAGCGGGGCATTACGAGCAGTACTTC
CAWRRLAGHYEQYF
>-|15|TRBJ2-4|TRBV7-6|few
TGTGCCAGCAGCTTAGCTAGCGGCGGCCCAAACATTCAGTACTTC
CASSLASGGPNIQYF
>TRBD2|15|TRBJ2-7|TRBV6-1|few
TGTGCCAGCAGCGAGATGGGACTAGCATCCTACGAGCAGTACTTC
CASSEMGLASYEQYF
>-|14|TRBJ2-4|TRBV10-3|few
TGTGCCATCAGTGACCCACGGGCGGACAGCATTCAGTACTTC
CAISDPRADSIQYF
>-|19|TRBJ2-6|TRBV10-3|-
TGTGCCATCAGTGAGTCGACAGGCAGGGGCTCCTCTGGGGCCAACGTCCTGACTTTC
CAISESTGRGSSGANVLTF
>TRBD1|15|TRBJ1-5|TRBV7-2|few
TGTGCCAGCAGCAGACGACAGGGACTCAATCAGCCCCAGCATTTT
CASSRRQGLNQPQHF
>-|16|TRBJ2-7|TRBV6-5|few
TGTGCCAGCAGTTACTCCGGCAGGGTCGCCTCCTACGAGCAGTACTTC
CASSYSGRVASYEQYF
>-|13|TRBJ1-2|TRBV4-2|-
TGTGCCAGCAGCCAAGAAACAGAATATGGCTACACCTTC
CASSQETEYGYTF
>TRBD2|14|TRBJ2-7|TRBV28|-
TGTGCCAGCTGGGCTAGCGGGAGCATCCACGAGCAGTACTTC
CASWASGSIHEQYF
>-|16|TRBJ1-1|TRBV7-9|-
TGTGCCAGCAGCTTCCTTTCCGGGGTAGAAGACACTGAAGCTTTCTTT
CASSFLSGVEDTEAFF
>-|16|TRBJ2-2|TRBV10-3|few
TGTGCCATCAGTGGAGGTGCAGGGATGAACACCGGGGAGCTGTTTTTT
CAISGGAGMNTGELFF
>-|13|TRBJ2-5|TRBV4-2|few
TGTGCCAGCAGCCAAGGGGGAGCGGAGACCCAGTACTTC
CASSQGGAETQYF
>-|15|TRBJ2-1|TRBV4-3|few
TGCGCCAGCAGCCAAGACTCTCGCCAGGGGATAGAGCAGTTCTTC
CASSQDSRQGIEQFF
>-|14|TRBJ2-3|TRBV29-1|few
TGCAGCGTCGCCGGACTGGGGTACACAGATACGCAGTATTTT
CSVAGLGYTDTQYF
>-|13|TRBJ2-3|TRBV27|few
TGTGCCAGCAGTTTCGGGGGCACAGATACGCAGTATTTT
CASSFGGTDTQYF
>-|16|TRBJ1-5|TRBV19|-
TGTGCCAGTACCACAGGCGGGGGAAATAGCAATCAGCCCCAGCATTTT
CASTTGGGNSNQPQHF
>TRBD2|14|TRBJ2-7|TRBV14|few
TGTGCCAGCAGCCAAGAAGCTAGCGGGAGCGAGCAGTACTTC
CASSQEASGSEQYF
>-|12|TRBJ2-2|TRBV5-4|-
TGTGCCAGCAGCTTGCCAGGAGGGGAGCTGTTTTTT
CASSLPGGELFF
>-|15|TRBJ2-7|TRBV6-5|-
TGTGCCAGCAGTTACGTTTTCGACAGCAATTACGAGCAGTACTTC
CASSYVFDSNYEQYF
>-|13|TRBJ2-7|TRBV7-3|few
TGTGCCAGCAGTCCTTCGACAGGCTACGAGCAGTACTTC
CASSPSTGYEQYF
>-|15|TRBJ2-3|TRBV6-5|-
TGTGCCAGCAGTTACTCGGGGGGGGCGATTGGTACGCAGTATTTT
CASSYSGGAIGTQYF
>-|13|TRBJ1-2|TRBV6-5|-
TGTGCCAGCAGACGCGTGCGGGACTATGGCTACACCTTC
CASRRVRDYGYTF
>-|16|TRBJ2-3|TRBV29-1|few
TGCAGCGTTGAAGATCTCCGGGGTTCGGCGACAGATACGCAGTATTTT
CSVEDLRGSATDTQYF
>-|13|TRBJ2-4|TRBV7-8|few
TGTGCCAGCAGTGTGGGGGCTGGAAACATTCAGTACTTC
CASSVGAGNIQYF
>-|14|TRBJ2-1|TRBV5-1|few
TGCGCCAGCAGCTTAAATTCAGGGGGGACTGAGCAGTTCTTC
CASSLNSGGTEQFF
>-|13|TRBJ1-2|TRBV30|-
TGTGCCTGGAGTCCGAACAGATCCTATGGCTACACCTTC
CAWSPNRSYGYTF
>-|16|TRBJ1-5|TRBV13|few
TGTGCCAGCAGCTTAAGGCGGCATCATAGCAATCAGCCCCAGCATTTT
CASSLRRHHSNQPQHF
>-|14|TRBJ2-2|TRBV25-1|few
TGTGCCAGCAGTGTGGGGACAAACACCGGGGAGCTGTTTTTT
CASSVGTNTGELFF
>-|15|TRBJ2-3|TRBV5-4|few
TGTGCCAGCAGCTTGGATAGCGTACCCACAGATACGCAGTATTTT
CASSLDSVPTDTQYF
>-|12|TRBJ2-5|TRBV2|-
TGTGCCAGCAGTGCTTTGCAAGAGACCCAGTACTTC
CASSALQETQYF
>TRBD2|14|TRBJ2-3|TRBV5-1|-
TGCGCCAGCAGCCTCGGGGGGGCCGGGGATACGCAGTATTTT
CASSLGGAGDTQYF
>TRBD1|16|TRBJ2-1|TRBV5-1|-
TGCGCCAGCAGCTTGGTCGGGACAGGGGGGGTAAATGAGCAGTTCTTC
CASSLVGTGGVNEQFF
>TRBD1|15|TRBJ2-5|TRBV9|-
TGTGCCAGCAGCGTAGGACAGGGGGTGCGAGAGACCCAGTACTTC
CASSVGQGVRETQYF
>-|17|TRBJ2-4|TRBV7-9|few
TGTGCCAGCAGCTTCCGAGCGGTGACGGTGGCCAAAAACATTCAGTACTTC
CASSFRAVTVAKNIQYF
>TRBD1|14|TRBJ2-3|TRBV9|-
TGTGCCAGCAGCGCCCGACAGGGAACAGATACGCAGTATTTT
CASSARQGTDTQYF
>-|14|TRBJ1-1|TRBV19|few
TGTGCCAGTAGTGGGTCTCAAAGGGGCACTGAAGCTTTCTTT
CASSGSQRGTEAFF
>-|13|TRBJ2-7|TRBV4-2|-
TGTGCCAGCAGCCACTCGGTATTCTACGAGCAGTACTTC
CASSHSVFYEQYF
>TRBD1|14|TRBJ1-5|TRBV30|-
TGTGCCTGGAGGGGGACAGGGGGCATCCAGCCCCAGCATTTT
CAWRGTGGIQPQHF
>TRBD2|16|TRBJ2-5|TRBV5-1|-
TGCGCCAGCAGCTTGGGACTAGCGGCCGACCAAGAGACCCAGTACTTC
CASSLGLAADQETQYF
>TRBD1|14|TRBJ2-7|TRBV9|-
TGTGCCAGCAGCGACCGGGACAGGGGGCGCGAGCAGTACTTC
CASSDRDRGREQYF
>-|13|TRBJ1-2|TRBV4-1|few
TGCGCCAGCAGCCGCCAGGCGGGCTATGGCTACACCTTC
CASSRQAGYGYTF
>-|13|TRBJ1-1|TRBV5-1|few
TGCGCCAGCAGATGGACAGCGAACACTGAAGCTTTCTTT
CASRWTANTEAFF